Sequencing of this TCR beta chain was carried out in a study of T cell responses to AZD1222 COVID-19 vaccine. Study-level points and caveats: Mostly white British, mostly female donors; authors suggested clonal diversity may be underestimated. All repertoire sampling was performed exclusively after the peak T cell response. Nearly half of unique spike-specific TCRs reportedly avoided B.1.351 and B.1.1.7 mutated regions. Among AZD1222 vaccinees, only six or seven were seropositive at baseline.

CDR1 and CDR2 (germline): LGHDT, YNNKEL (reference sequence). The CDR3 spans 14 residues. The V and J ends lost 1 base and 1 base respectively, with 8 bases between them. Produced via immunoSEQ multiplex PCR; TCRdb's table is partial and in-frame only. This table has 150,000 to 200,000 clones, roughly 92% appearing once. As to this clone: Its target is not known.

This specimen was peripheral blood, taken 28 days after the second AZD1222 dose. V and J are TRBV3-1 (or the pseudogene TRBV3-2) and TRBJ2-7; weak D call: TRBD2 (6 bases). This clonotype was sampled from an adult who received the AZD1222 COVID-19 vaccine. The CDR3 here is CASSQGGGSYEQYF. DNA for the CDR3: TGTGCCAGCAGCCAAGGAGGAGGGTCCTACGAGCAGTACTTC.